The subject of this entry is one TCR beta chain. Its antigen is still unknown. The data originate from a study of beta chain features in type 1 diabetes. Overall study results and limits: Moderate yet significant TCRB CDR3 shortening was seen in Type 1 diabetes patients in all four CD4+ subsets.

V gave up 1 base and J gave up 6 bases, with 9 bases separating them. Germline CDR1 reads SGHVS; CDR2 reads FQNEAQ. CDR3 length: 13 amino acids. TCRB transcripts that were expressed got sequenced, as all of the isolated RNA had been reverse transcribed. Sequenced by immunoSEQ multiplex PCR; TCRdb stores in-frame clones only, minus some. The sample holds a few hundred thousand clones; roughly 30% are singletons and the top ten take under 5%. Input material: central memory CD4+ T cells from blood. The rearrangement uses TRBV7-8 and TRBJ1-1; D not resolved. The source is a man aged 30-40 years in good health. Written as DNA, the CDR3 is TGTGCCAGCAGCTTAGGCGAGGTGGCTGAAGCTTTCTTT. It is translated as CASSLGEVAEAFF.